Presented here are 10 T cell receptor beta chains from one specimen sequenced in a study of blood T cell repertoires in COVID-19. Clones were read by immunoSEQ multiplex PCR, and TCRdb kept only the in-frame ones, dropping some. The sample holds 150,000 or so clones; over 65% are singletons and the top ten take more than 3.5%. The material sequenced was peripheral blood. The receptors here all came from a woman of 80 years or more with active or convalescent COVID-19.

The chain uses TRBV5-1 and TRBJ2-2; a possible D gene is TRBD1 (5 bases). This CDR3 spans 17 amino acids. Trimming removed 4 bases from V and 0 bases from J, with 16 bases in between. Germline V gene sequence: CDR1 SGHRS, CDR2 YFSETQ. This CDR3 reads CASSPGRRTTNTGELFF. The DNA of the CDR3 is TGCGCCAGCAGCCCGGGTCGTAGGACAACGAACACCGGGGAGCTGTTTTTT.

This clone was seen once. The V gene is TRBV12-3 or TRBV12-4, the J gene TRBJ2-5; D not certain. V gave up 1 base and J gave up 3 bases, with 6 bases separating them. The length of the CDR3 is 13 residues. DNA of the CDR3: TGTGCCAGCAGTTTAGGGCTGAAAGAGACCCAGTACTTC. Its translation is CASSLGLKETQYF.

The chain carries TRBV10-3 and TRBJ1-1; D might be TRBD1 (6 bases). Germline assignment: CDR1 ENHRY and CDR2 SYGVKD. Trimming stripped 3 bases from V and 1 base from J, with 9 bases between. The CDR3 length is 14 residues. The CDR3: CAISDQQGNTEAFF. CDR3 sequence (DNA): TGTGCCATCAGTGATCAACAGGGGAACACTGAAGCTTTCTTT.

This clone was counted a few times. The gene calls are TRBV5-1 and TRBJ2-6, with D maybe TRBD1 (5 bases). The germline V and J ends were trimmed by 4 bases and 1 base, with 12 bases remaining between them. The length of the CDR3 is 16 residues. CDR1 and CDR2 (germline): SGHRS, YFSETQ. The CDR3 reads CASSPTAGSGANVLTF. The DNA of the CDR3 is TGCGCCAGCAGCCCGACAGCCGGGTCTGGGGCCAACGTCCTGACTTTC.

The V and J genes are TRBV28 and TRBJ1-1; D unresolved. From germline, CDR1 is MDHEN and CDR2 SYDVKM. V was shortened by 7 bases and J by 4 bases, with 13 bases between the two germline ends. The CDR3 has 13 amino acids. CDR3 bases: TGTGCCAGCATCCACGGCGGCGGCACTGAAGCTTTCTTT. This codes for CASIHGGGTEAFF. The entire variable domain, with the rest obtained from reference TRBV28 and TRBJ1-1, is as follows: DVKVTQSSRYLVKRTGEKVFLECVQDMDHENMFWYRQDPGLGLRLIYFSYDVKMKEKGDIPEGYSVSREKKERFSLILESASTNQTSMYLCASIHGGGTEAFFGQGTRLTVV.

The J gene is TRBJ1-3, the V gene TRBV4-1; a possible D gene is TRBD1 (6 bases). Germline CDR1 reads MGHRA; CDR2 reads YSYEKL. The CDR3 totals 15 residues. Trimming stripped 3 bases from V and 5 bases from J, with 14 bases between. CDR3 DNA: TGCGCCAGCAGCCAGGCACAGGGTGATAGAAACACCATATATTTT. Translation: CASSQAQGDRNTIYF.

The chain joins TRBV6-5 to TRBJ2-7; 7 positions match TRBD2. The CDR3 has 13 residues. V gave up 6 bases and J gave up 1 base; unmatched junction bases: 3. From germline, CDR1 is MNHEY and CDR2 SVGAGI. The DNA for the CDR3 is TGTGCCAGCAGGCTGGGGGGGTCCTACGAGCAGTACTTC. Translated: CASRLGGSYEQYF.

The V and J genes are TRBV9 and TRBJ1-4, with D possibly TRBD1 on 6 matching bases. The CDR3 sequence is 14 residues long. The V gene's germline CDR1 is SGDLS and CDR2 YYNGEE. Trimming stripped 3 bases from V and 5 bases from J, with 11 bases between. Here the CDR3 DNA reads TGTGCCAGCAGCGCCTTAGACAGGAATGAAAAACTGTTTTTT. This translates into CASSALDRNEKLFF.

This clone was picked up one time. The chain combines TRBV2 with TRBJ1-3; 12 bases are a match to TRBD1. This CDR3 region has 21 residues. Trimming removed 5 bases from V and 4 bases from J; junction bases left unmatched: 21. The germline V gene encodes CDR1 SNHLY and CDR2 FYNNEI. CDR3: CASSTRVPGQGAATGGNTIYF. The CDR3 coding sequence is TGTGCCAGCAGTACACGAGTCCCGGGACAGGGGGCGGCAACTGGCGGAAACACCATATATTTT. The whole variable domain, filled in from reference TRBV2 and TRBJ1-3, reads EPEVTQTPSHQVTQMGQEVILRCVPISNHLYFYWYRQILGQKVEFLVSFYNNEISEKSEIFDDQFSVERPDGSNFTLKIRSTKLEDSAMYFCASSTRVPGQGAATGGNTIYFGEGSWLTVV.

In DNA form, the CDR3 reads TGTGCCAGCAGCCCTCAGGGAAATCAGCCCCAGCATTTT. Translated, it gives CASSPQGNQPQHF. V usage is TRBV7-8 and J usage is TRBJ1-5, with D tentatively TRBD1 (5 bases). Germline CDR1 and CDR2: SGHVS and FQNEAQ. The CDR3 is made up of 13 amino acids. V dropped 5 bases and J dropped 4 bases, with 9 bases sitting between them.